This T cell receptor beta chain was captured by sequencing in a study of technical replicates of blood from a handful of donors. V was pared by 8 bases and J by 0 bases, with 21 bases of the junction left unmatched. The CDR3 covers 19 residues. The germline CDR1 and CDR2 sequences are MNHNS and SASEGT. Only one count was recorded for this clone. This table comes from immunoSEQ multiplex PCR, and its TCRdb copy is limited to in-frame clones, with some not included. Of 65,000 to 90,000 clones listed, 70% to 90% are singletons. The chain combines TRBV6-1 with TRBJ2-7; 8 bases map to TRBD2. This sequence originates from a human donor in good health. Some clones in this sample may be carry-over from other donors' samples. The sequenced sample consisted of PBMCs. The CDR3 nucleotides read TGTGCCAGCTGTGTCAACCCGGGACTAGTCTCCTTTAGCTCCTACGAGCAGTACTTC. It is translated as CASCVNPGLVSFSSYEQYF.